This TCR beta chain was sequenced during a study of T cells in Graves' hyperthyroidism and ophthalmopathy. Broader study findings: Blood also carried most thyroid clonotypes expanded above 0.001.

RNA transcripts served as the template for amplifying TCR beta CDR3 regions. A first-round RT-PCR of the TCR CDR3 used the HTBI primer set. TCRdb analysed the multiplex PCR reads with MiXCR anew, one entry per CDR3 protein. The table includes 350,000 or so distinct CDR3 sequences, about 20% detected once. Hyperthyroidism of Graves' type that showed no ophthalmopathy progression within 18 months was stable. Orbital computed tomography and thyroid ultrasound, together with serum TRAb and thyroxine and clinical symptoms, were used for diagnoses. CDR1 SGDLS and CDR2 YYNGEE come from the germline V gene. The CDR3 loop spans 14 amino acids. About this clonotype itself: Its antigen remains unidentified.

The chain has TRBV9 and TRBJ2-3; 8 nucleotides match TRBD1. The end of the DNA is better explained by TRBJ1-5, so the J call may be wrong. Sample: blood. This sequence originates from a woman aged 45-65 years with Graves' hyperthyroidism. This chain's CDR3 is CASSVGQGADTQHF. In DNA form, the CDR3 reads TGTGCCAGCAGCGTAGGCCAGGGGGCAGATACGCAGCATTTT.